The 30 T cell receptor beta chains below all came from one sample that was sequenced in a study of T-cell reconstitution after alpha-beta-depleted transplantation in children. Unique molecular identifiers were used in preparing the TCRbeta library. From the PCR reads, TCRdb called clonotypes with MiXCR, one entry per CDR3 protein. The sample lists hundreds of thousands of distinct CDR3 sequences, 15% to 20% occurring once. The sequenced sample was PBMCs, mostly from graft donor cells, obtained 360 days after TCRalphabeta/CD19-depleted stem cell transplant. Receptor source: a boy younger than two who had a stem cell transplant for Wiskott-Aldrich syndrome, so the T cells may come from the graft donor.

V is TRBV5-5 and J is TRBJ1-2, with 9 nucleotides matching TRBD1. The V segment lost 2 bases and the J segment 2 bases; nucleotides outside the gene matches: 4. This CDR3 comprises 15 residues. CDR1 and CDR2 (germline): SGHKS, YYEKEE (reference sequence). The CDR3: CASSFGQGKNYGYTF. CDR3 DNA sequence: TGTGCCAGCAGCTTTGGACAGGGGAAGAACTATGGCTACACCTTC.

The rearrangement links TRBV5-1 to TRBJ2-1; 9 nucleotides align to TRBD1. Germline CDR1 SGHRS, CDR2 YFSETQ. There are 16 residues in the CDR3. Trimming cost V 0 bases and J 8 bases; bases outside gene matches: 9. The CDR3 sequence is CASSLGPGQGNHEQFF. In DNA form, the CDR3 reads TGCGCCAGCAGCTTGGGCCCGGGACAGGGTAACCATGAGCAGTTCTTC.

This clonotype has more than one count but fewer than ten. The rearrangement links TRBV5-1 to TRBJ2-7; 11 bases fit TRBD2. J gave up 3 bases and V 4 bases, and 6 bases lay outside the gene matches. The germline V gene encodes CDR1 SGHRS and CDR2 YFSETQ. This CDR3 has 15 residues. The CDR3 coding sequence is TGCGCCAGCAGCAGGGGACTAGCGGACCACTACGAGCAGTACTTC. Translating it yields CASSRGLADHYEQYF.

This clonotype was seen ten or more times. The J gene is TRBJ2-2, the V gene TRBV12-3 or TRBV12-4, with D possibly being TRBD1 (6 bases). V shed 3 bases and J shed 3 bases, with 14 bases lying between them. The CDR3 runs 16 residues. CDR3 region: CASSFPRDTHTGELFF. The CDR3 DNA sequence: TGTGCCAGCAGTTTTCCCCGGGACACCCACACCGGGGAGCTGTTTTTT.

This clonotype was detected ten times or more. The V call is TRBV5-1, the J call TRBJ1-2; D is perhaps TRBD1 (6 bases). V lost 0 bases and J 2 bases, leaving 17 bases between the germline ends. Germline V gene sequence: CDR1 SGHRS, CDR2 YFSETQ. The CDR3 contains 17 residues. Written as DNA, the CDR3 is TGCGCCAGCAGCTTGGACCCGCTTCTCGGGGGCAACTATGGCTACACCTTC. This codes for CASSLDPLLGGNYGYTF.

The chain carries TRBV12-3 or TRBV12-4 and TRBJ2-3, with TRBD2 identical over 10 bases. The trim removed 3 bases at V and 2 bases at J, leaving 5 bases unmatched. The CDR3 has 16 residues. CDR3 in amino acids: CASSLGGLAATDTQYF. For the CDR3, the DNA is TGTGCCAGCAGTTTGGGTGGACTAGCGGCCACAGATACGCAGTATTTT.

This rearrangement joins TRBV6-1 to TRBJ2-3; TRBD2 matches at 12 bases. There are 16 residues in the CDR3. The germline V gene has CDR1 MNHNS and CDR2 SASEGT. Germline trimming cut 6 bases from V and 4 bases from J; bases unmatched to any gene: 8. CDR3 sequence (DNA): TGTGCCAGCAGCCTAGGACTAGCGGGGTTCGCAGATACGCAGTATTTT. Translating it yields CASSLGLAGFADTQYF.

J is TRBJ2-7 and V is TRBV24-1; D gene unclear. Germline V lookup: CDR1 KGHDR, CDR2 SFDVKD. Trimming took 4 bases from V and 3 from J, leaving 9 bases between them. The CDR3 has 13 amino acids. CDR3 loop: CATSEETSYEQYF. CDR3 nucleotides: TGTGCCACCAGTGAAGAAACAAGCTACGAGCAGTACTTC.

The gene calls are TRBV11-2 and TRBJ2-7; a weak D match, TRBD1 (6 bases). Trimming took 5 bases from V and 4 from J, leaving 12 bases between them. This CDR3 spans 13 amino acids. Germline CDR1 SGHAT, CDR2 FQNNGV. This CDR3 is CASSQGWGYEQYF. The CDR3 DNA follows: TGTGCCAGCAGCCAGGGGTGGGGGTACGAGCAGTACTTC.

The table lists this clonotype with a few counts. The chain has TRBV20-1 and TRBJ2-3; the D gene is possibly TRBD1 (5 bases). The V and J ends lost 5 bases and 2 bases respectively, with 17 bases between them. The CDR3 consists of 15 residues. Per germline, CDR1 DFQATT and CDR2 SNEGSKA (reference sequence). As DNA, the CDR3 is TGCAGTGCTTTTTCAAAACAGGTTCCCACAGATACGCAGTATTTT. Its protein product is CSAFSKQVPTDTQYF.

This clonotype was counted between two and nine times. This chain joins TRBV6-2 or TRBV6-3 and TRBJ2-5; D remains ambiguous. This CDR3 spans 14 amino acids. The germline gives CDR1 MNHEY, CDR2 SVGEGT. V shed 9 bases and J shed 5 bases, with 19 bases lying between them. CDR3 amino acids: CARSRAREEETQYF. In nucleotides, the CDR3 is TGTGCCAGATCTAGAGCGAGAGAGGAGGAGACCCAGTACTTC.

This clonotype was detected ten times or more. The rearrangement links TRBV12-3 or TRBV12-4 to TRBJ2-7; D might be TRBD1 or TRBD2, each matching 5 bases. The CDR3 contains 13 residues. V gave up 4 bases and J gave up 0 bases, with 7 bases separating them. CDR3 sequence reads: CASSWGPSYEQYF. The CDR3 DNA follows: TGTGCCAGCAGTTGGGGACCCTCCTACGAGCAGTACTTC.

This clonotype was observed a few times. V usage is TRBV10-3 and J usage is TRBJ2-7, with a weak D call TRBD1 (6 bases). The germline V gene encodes CDR1 ENHRY and CDR2 SYGVKD. V was trimmed by 5 bases and J by 7 bases, leaving 24 bases between them. The CDR3 contains 16 residues. The CDR3, as DNA: TGTGCCATCAGTTCTGTTGGACAGCCGACGGTTAGTGAGCAGTACTTC. It is translated as CAISSVGQPTVSEQYF.

This clonotype was observed at least ten times. The chain recombines TRBV20-1 with TRBJ2-3; 7 bases map to TRBD2. This CDR3 is 16 amino acids long. CDR1 DFQATT and CDR2 SNEGSKA come from the germline V gene (reference sequence). The V and J ends lost 4 bases and 1 base, in that order; junction bases with no gene match: 11. CDR3: CSAIGGWRKGTDTQYF. In DNA form, the CDR3 reads TGCAGTGCTATCGGGGGGTGGCGTAAGGGCACAGATACGCAGTATTTT.

This clonotype was detected a few times. V and J are TRBV5-1 and TRBJ2-1; TRBD1 might be the D (9 bases). V dropped 3 bases and J dropped 12 bases, with 22 bases sitting between them. Germline CDR1 is SGHRS and CDR2 is YFSETQ. There are 15 residues in the CDR3. The CDR3 sequence is CASSSGDRAGGGQFF. The CDR3 nucleotides are TGCGCCAGCAGCTCGGGGGACAGGGCGGGAGGTGGGCAGTTCTTC.

This clonotype turned up a few times. V is TRBV2 and J is TRBJ2-1; the match to TRBD2 covers 8 bases. CDR1 is SNHLY, CDR2 FYNNEI, per germline. This CDR3 region has 16 residues. V was clipped by 2 bases and J by 3 bases; unmatched bases: 6. The CDR3: CASSEKPGLDYNEQFF. CDR3 coding DNA: TGTGCCAGCAGTGAAAAACCGGGACTAGACTACAATGAGCAGTTCTTC.

This chain joins TRBV3-1 and TRBJ1-5; no clear D. CDR1 and CDR2 from the germline V gene are LGHDT and YNNKEL (reference sequence). The CDR3 has 14 residues. Deletions cut 4 bases from V and 1 base from J, with 8 bases between. The CDR3 protein is CASSRSWSNQPQHF. CDR3 bases: TGTGCCAGCAGCCGATCTTGGAGCAATCAGCCCCAGCATTTT.

The rearrangement joins TRBV24-1 to TRBJ2-7, with 12 bases lining up with TRBD2. The CDR3 has 20 amino acids. Germline V gene lookup returns CDR1 KGHDR and CDR2 SFDVKD. J lost 3 bases, V lost 2 bases, and 16 bases had no gene match. CDR3 sequence: CATSDSTPAGTSGSLYEQYF. In DNA, the CDR3 is TGTGCCACCAGTGATTCCACTCCCGCCGGGACTAGCGGGTCCCTCTACGAGCAGTACTTC.

The chain links TRBV7-9 to TRBJ1-6, with D possibly TRBD1 on 6 matching bases. Trimming shortened V by 3 bases and J by 8 bases, and 14 bases separated the two germline ends. The germline gives CDR1 SEHNR, CDR2 FQNEAQ (reference sequence). The CDR3 has 15 amino acids. CDR3 nucleotides: TGTGCCAGCAGCTTCCAGGGGTCTATGTATTCACCCCTCCACTTT. Translation gives CASSFQGSMYSPLHF.

This sequence joins TRBV29-1 and TRBJ2-5, with D unresolved. Germline V gives CDR1 SQVTM, CDR2 ANQGSEA. V was clipped by 7 bases and J by 5 bases, with 23 bases between them. This CDR3 comprises 15 residues. The CDR3 nucleotides read TGCAGCGCCCCTAGGTCCAGCGCGAGAGGCGAGACCCAGTACTTC. It translates to CSAPRSSARGETQYF.

In this sample, this clonotype turned up a few times. This chain uses TRBV12-3 or TRBV12-4 with TRBJ2-5; D is possibly TRBD1 (6 bases). There are 14 residues in the CDR3. Trimming took off 5 bases at V and 4 bases at J, with 14 bases between the two ends. CDR3 residues: CASSHRVKGETQYF. CDR3 sequence (DNA): TGTGCCAGCAGTCACAGGGTTAAGGGAGAGACCCAGTACTTC.

The J gene is TRBJ2-1, the V gene TRBV10-3, with D maybe TRBD2 (7 bases). Trimming shortened V by 11 bases and J by 0 bases, and 11 bases separated the two germline ends. Germline V gives CDR1 ENHRY, CDR2 SYGVKD. CDR3 length: 13 amino acids. CDR3 bases: TGTGCCGCCCGGGGGGCCTCCTACAATGAGCAGTTCTTC. Translation gives CAARGASYNEQFF.

The table lists this clonotype with a few counts. J is TRBJ2-5 and V is TRBV6-5; D remains unclear. This CDR3 comprises 16 residues. From germline, CDR1 is MNHEY and CDR2 SVGAGI. V was trimmed by 0 bases and J by 2 bases, leaving 13 bases between them. CDR3 sequence (DNA): TGTGCCAGCAGTTACTCGATCTGGGGTGGGCAAGAGACCCAGTACTTC. Its translation: CASSYSIWGGQETQYF.

The rearrangement joins TRBV11-2 to TRBJ2-1; D gene unclear. Germline CDR1 is SGHAT and CDR2 is FQNNGV. The CDR3 consists of 11 residues. V gave up 2 bases and J gave up 9 bases, with 5 bases separating them. In DNA, the CDR3 is TGTGCCAGCAGCTTACAGTTTGAGCAGTTCTTC. It translates to CASSLQFEQFF.

This clonotype was detected only a few times. V and J are TRBV9 and TRBJ2-3, with 9 positions matching TRBD2. Losses at the gene ends were 3 bases for V and 4 bases for J; bases not matched to a gene: 12. CDR1 and CDR2 (germline): SGDLS, YYNGEE. The CDR3 consists of 17 residues. In DNA form, the CDR3 reads TGTGCCAGCAGCGCCCCCGGACTAGCGAGGTCTCCAGATACGCAGTATTTT. Translation gives CASSAPGLARSPDTQYF.

There are many counts of this clonotype. V and J are TRBV12-3 or TRBV12-4 and TRBJ2-3; D could derive from TRBD1 or TRBD2 (6 bases each). With 6 bases removed from V and 6 bases from J, the gap between germline ends came to 7 bases. CDR3 size: 11 residues. The CDR3 nucleotides are TGTGCCAGCAGAGGGGGGGATACGCAGTATTTT. It is translated as CASRGGDTQYF.

There are many counts of this clonotype. The rearrangement links TRBV5-1 to TRBJ2-1; D is unresolved. Per the germline V gene, CDR1 is SGHRS and CDR2 is YFSETQ. V dropped 0 bases and J dropped 7 bases, with 14 bases sitting between them. The CDR3 is 15 amino acids. CDR3 sequence: CASSLGPRSWNEQFF. The CDR3 DNA reads TGCGCCAGCAGCTTGGGTCCCAGGTCGTGGAATGAGCAGTTCTTC. The full variable domain, with the rest looked up from reference TRBV5-1 and TRBJ2-1, is KAGVTQTPRYLIKTRGQQVTLSCSPISGHRSVSWYQQTPGQGLQFLFEYFSETQRNKGNFPGRFSGRQFSNSRSEMNVSTLELGDSALYLCASSLGPRSWNEQFFGPGTRLTVL.

This clonotype was counted at least ten times. The V call is TRBV7-9, the J call TRBJ2-1; TRBD2 matches 13 bases. Germline CDR1 is SEHNR and CDR2 is FQNEAQ (reference sequence). This CDR3 region has 16 residues. The trim removed 10 bases at V and 5 bases at J, leaving 11 bases unmatched. CDR3 nucleotides: TGTGCCACCCACCCCGGGACTAGCGGGGTTAACAATGAGCAGTTCTTC. It encodes CATHPGTSGVNNEQFF.

The chain has TRBV20-1 and TRBJ2-7; D is uncertain. Germline V gene lookup returns CDR1 DFQATT and CDR2 SNEGSKA (reference sequence). The germline V and J ends were trimmed by 6 bases and 2 bases, with 14 bases remaining between them. This CDR3 region has 13 residues. The CDR3 region is CSATREQPYEQYF. The CDR3 nucleotides are TGCAGTGCCACCCGAGAACAGCCCTACGAGCAGTACTTC.

This clonotype was picked up a small number of times. The J gene is TRBJ2-7, the V gene TRBV12-3 or TRBV12-4; no clear D gene. V dropped 3 bases and J dropped 4 bases, with 22 bases sitting between them. This CDR3 has 17 residues. CDR3 sequence (DNA): TGTGCCAGCAGTTTGCATTTCCGCCGCGGTATCCTGTACGAGCAGTACTTC. Residues: CASSLHFRRGILYEQYF.